This paragraph reports one TCR beta chain. What this receptor recognizes is not known. The input lacks base qualities; no much larger clone sits a single base away. The library relied on the immunoSEQ multiplex PCR assay. TCRdb stores this immuneACCESS table with in-frame sequences only. Part of the clones is absent; in the studies checked, under half of the shortfall reflects unresolved V genes, and no reason is known for the rest. The sample has about 380,000 clones on record, just under 95% of them singletons. 0.015% to 0.025% of the sample is held by the ten biggest clonotypes. This sample is drawn from a study of shared T cell receptors in the human thymus (dated by TCRdb to about 2021). At the level of the whole study: The study examined how the human thymus generates shared, self-reactive T-cell receptor alpha chains.

Trimming takes 7 bases from V and 4 bases from J, and the germline ends sit 26 bases apart. The CDR3, cysteine through phenylalanine, is 18 amino acids long. Just CDR3 DNA is preserved here, 54 bases in frame from base 1. CDR1 and CDR2 are drawn from the germline V gene (reference sequence): SEHNR, FQNEAQ. The source is a human donor. Here the chain combines TRBV7-9 and TRBJ2-1; TRBD2 might be the D gene, on 7 matching bases. Sequenced sample: thymocytes. The CDR3 region reads CASTSQSLRGAVYNEQFF. The nucleotide sequence is given as TGTGCCAGCACCTCCCAGAGCTTACGGGGGGCGGTATACAATGAGCAGTTCTTC.